The sequence of this T cell receptor beta chain was determined in a study of T cell repertoires in cytomegalovirus infection. Study information: CMV infection together with matching HLA type was indicated by public TCR beta signatures.

MiXCR, run by TCRdb on the reads, gives a single entry per CDR3 protein. The table has 150,000 to 200,000 distinct CDR3 sequences, about 20% seen once. This clonotype has just a few counts. CDR1 is SGHAT, CDR2 FQNNGV, per germline. The CDR3 is made up of 16 amino acids. V trimming: 5 bases; J trimming: 3 bases; junction bases outside the gene matches: 9. Sample: PBMCs. The receptor was derived from a human donor in good health (CMV status not recorded). Some clones in this sample may be carry-over from other donors' samples. This chain uses TRBV11-2 with TRBJ2-7; TRBD2 matches at 11 bases. CDR3 in amino acids: CASSPPTSGAIYEQYF. The CDR3 DNA reads as TGTGCCAGCAGCCCTCCGACTAGCGGGGCGATCTACGAGCAGTACTTC.